Included here is one T cell receptor beta chain sequence, with context. What it binds is unknown. Time point indicated: week 47, end of study. Every vaccine dose comprised 300 ug of mutant IDH1 20-mer peptide plus topical imiquimod. The sample originates from a study of a mutant IDH1 vaccine in newly diagnosed glioma. Assay: immunoSEQ multiplex PCR; the TCRdb copy retains only in-frame clones and omits some. The sample lists tens of thousands of clones; 75% to 85% were seen once. CDR1 and CDR2 from the germline V gene are MNHNY and SVGAGI (reference sequence). CDR3 length: 12 residues. Deletions cut 8 bases from V and 1 base from J, with 6 bases between.

The TCR was taken from a man aged 40-49 years with glioma. The genes are TRBV6-6 and TRBJ1-5; D remains unclear. The sample in question was PBMCs, obtained from a glioma patient whose treatment included an IDH1 peptide vaccine. CDR3 loop: CASSESNQPQHF. CDR3 nucleotide sequence: TGTGCCAGCTCCGAAAGCAATCAGCCCCAGCATTTT.